These 27 T cell receptor beta chains were sequenced from one sample in a study of OX40 agonist ivuxolimab in advanced cancers. This table comes from immunoSEQ multiplex PCR, and its TCRdb copy is limited to in-frame clones, with some not included. This sample carries about 98,000 clones, 87% of them seen once, and the ten largest clones take roughly 0.52%. The sample was CD4+ or CD8+ T cells sorted from blood, taken in a trial of the OX40 agonist ivuxolimab. These TCRs come from an adult with an advanced solid tumor such as melanoma, head and neck, liver or kidney cancer.

The chain recombines TRBV7-3 with TRBJ2-2; the D gene is possibly TRBD1 (5 bases). Trimming removed 6 bases at V and 1 base at J, with 9 bases between. The CDR3 loop spans 14 amino acids. Germline loops: CDR1 SGHTA, CDR2 FQGTGA. The CDR3 DNA follows: TGTGCCAGCAGACTTCAGGGGAACACCGGGGAGCTGTTTTTT. Protein sequence: CASRLQGNTGELFF.

The chain employs TRBV19 and TRBJ2-1, with 9 bases aligning to TRBD1. This CDR3 is built from 12 residues. Trimming took 6 bases from V and 14 from J; bases not matched to a gene: 8. CDR1 LNHDA and CDR2 SQIVND come from the germline V gene (reference sequence). Here the CDR3 reads CASSPQGAIKFF. The CDR3 bases are TGTGCCAGTAGCCCACAGGGGGCAATTAAGTTCTTC.

V gene TRBV28 combines with J gene TRBJ2-5; TRBD1 agrees at 8 bases. This CDR3 is built from 14 residues. Germline loops: CDR1 MDHEN, CDR2 SYDVKM. V gave up 3 bases and J gave up 4 bases; unmatched junction bases: 4. For the CDR3, the DNA is TGTGCCAGCAGTTTGACAGGGGATGGAGAGACCCAGTACTTC. Translating gives CASSLTGDGETQYF.

The V and J genes are TRBV11-3 and TRBJ2-7; either TRBD1 or TRBD2 may fit D (5 bases each). The CDR3 contains 15 residues. Germline loops: CDR1 SGHNT, CDR2 YENEEA. Trimming cost V 5 bases and J 4 bases, with 18 bases left between them. This CDR3 is CASSPGRDATYEQYF. For the CDR3, the DNA is TGTGCCAGCAGCCCGGGCCGGGACGCCACTTACGAGCAGTACTTC.

V and J are TRBV5-1 and TRBJ1-5; 7 bases match TRBD1. This CDR3 has 15 amino acids. Germline CDR1 SGHRS, CDR2 YFSETQ. Unmatched junction bases numbered 2, after V lost 0 bases and J lost 2 bases. CDR3 sequence reads: CASSLGQGGNQPQHF. The CDR3 nucleotides are TGCGCCAGCAGCTTGGGACAGGGAGGCAATCAGCCCCAGCATTTT. Filled out from reference TRBV5-1 and TRBJ1-5, the complete variable domain reads KAGVTQTPRYLIKTRGQQVTLSCSPISGHRSVSWYQQTPGQGLQFLFEYFSETQRNKGNFPGRFSGRQFSNSRSEMNVSTLELGDSALYLCASSLGQGGNQPQHFGDGTRLSIL.

CDR3 in DNA: TGTGCCAGCAGCCACCAGGGGACTCATTTCACCGGGGAGCTGTTTTTT. It yields the protein CASSHQGTHFTGELFF. The J gene is TRBJ2-2, the V gene TRBV5-6; D may be TRBD1 or TRBD2 (6 bases each). Trimming pared 4 bases from V and 4 bases from J, leaving 17 bases between. Germline V lookup: CDR1 SGHDT, CDR2 YYEEEE. The CDR3 spans 16 residues.

V gene TRBV6-6 combines with J gene TRBJ1-3; D not resolved. This CDR3 region has 14 residues. Germline V CDR1 and CDR2: MNHNY, SVGAGI (reference sequence). V lost 2 bases and J 2 bases, leaving 7 bases between the germline ends. The CDR3 region is CASSYPGTGNTIYF. The CDR3 DNA reads TGTGCCAGCAGTTACCCGGGGACTGGAAACACCATATATTTT.

The rearrangement uses TRBV5-4 and TRBJ1-1; a weak D match, TRBD1 (5 bases). V shed 1 base and J shed 11 bases, with 12 bases lying between them. The CDR3 runs to 12 residues. In germline, CDR1 is SGHNT, CDR2 YYREEE (reference sequence). CDR3 bases: TGTGCCAGCAGCTTGTGGCCGAAGGGGGCTTTCTTT. Translation gives CASSLWPKGAFF.

The chain combines TRBV2 with TRBJ1-5, with D hard to call. The CDR3 loop spans 15 amino acids. Germline V gives CDR1 SNHLY, CDR2 FYNNEI. Trimming took off 7 bases at V and 3 bases at J, with 16 bases between the two ends. CDR3 DNA: TGTGCCAGCACCACCGGAGGAGAACACAATCAGCCCCAGCATTTT. It yields the protein CASTTGGEHNQPQHF.

The sample holds one count of this clone. This chain joins TRBV2 and TRBJ2-7; D gene uncertain. The V end lost 7 bases, the J end lost 1 base, and 14 bases lay between the germline ends. The germline gives CDR1 SNHLY, CDR2 FYNNEI. The CDR3 covers 14 residues. The CDR3 DNA reads as TGTGCCAGCAAGGACCCGACGTCGTCCTACGAGCAGTACTTC. Amino acid sequence: CASKDPTSSYEQYF. The whole variable domain, remainder taken from reference TRBV2 and TRBJ2-7, is EPEVTQTPSHQVTQMGQEVILRCVPISNHLYFYWYRQILGQKVEFLVSFYNNEISEKSEIFDDQFSVERPDGSNFTLKIRSTKLEDSAMYFCASKDPTSSYEQYFGPGTRLTVT.

The V gene is TRBV6-4, the J gene TRBJ2-5, with TRBD1 identical over 9 bases. The J segment lost 6 bases and the V segment lost 9 bases, leaving 11 bases of the junction unmatched. CDR1 and CDR2 from the germline V gene are MRHNA and SNTAGT. This CDR3 spans 14 amino acids. CDR3 protein: CARCPGQGKKTQYF. CDR3 DNA: TGTGCCAGGTGTCCGGGACAGGGAAAAAAGACCCAGTACTTC.

CDR3 amino acids: CASSQETGRANQLRGYTF. DNA of the CDR3: TGCGCCAGCAGCCAAGAAACGGGTAGGGCAAACCAACTTAGGGGCTACACCTTC. The V call is TRBV4-3, the J call TRBJ1-2, with D hard to call. Between the trimmed V and J ends, which lost 0 bases and 8 bases, there was a span of 25 bases. Germline assignment: CDR1 LGHNA and CDR2 YSLEER. The CDR3 has 18 amino acids.

A single count supports this clone. This chain connects TRBV19 to TRBJ2-7, with 9 positions matching TRBD1. Germline values: CDR1 LNHDA, CDR2 SQIVND (reference sequence). This CDR3 is built from 15 residues. V was clipped by 5 bases and J by 3 bases; unmatched bases: 8. The CDR3 nucleotides are TGTGCCAGTAGTCCGGGGACAGGGTACGACTACGAGCAGTACTTC. Its translation is CASSPGTGYDYEQYF. Full variable domain (missing parts from reference TRBV19 and TRBJ2-7): DGGITQSPKYLFRKEGQNVTLSCEQNLNHDAMYWYRQDPGQGLRLIYYSQIVNDFQKGDIAEGYSVSREKKESFPLTVTSAQKNPTAFYLCASSPGTGYDYEQYFGPGTRLTVT.

This chain connects TRBV6-4 to TRBJ1-2; D may be TRBD1 (5 bases). The CDR3 totals 13 residues. CDR1 is MRHNA, CDR2 SNTAGT, per germline. V was pared by 6 bases and J by 8 bases, with 16 bases between. The CDR3 DNA reads as TGTGCCAGCAGGGTCGGAGGGGAGGGCGGCTACACCTTC. This codes for CASRVGGEGGYTF.

This clone was detected only a few times. The chain joins TRBV5-1 to TRBJ1-1; D unclear. The CDR3 contains 14 residues. Trimming removed 6 bases at V and 0 bases at J, with 12 bases between. Germline V gene sequence: CDR1 SGHRS, CDR2 YFSETQ. The chain's CDR3 is CASTASYMNTEAFF. The DNA of the CDR3 is TGCGCCAGCACCGCGTCATACATGAACACTGAAGCTTTCTTT. Full variable domain (rest looked up from reference TRBV5-1 and TRBJ1-1): KAGVTQTPRYLIKTRGQQVTLSCSPISGHRSVSWYQQTPGQGLQFLFEYFSETQRNKGNFPGRFSGRQFSNSRSEMNVSTLELGDSALYLCASTASYMNTEAFFGQGTRLTVV.

The CDR3 DNA reads TGCGCCAGCAGCGCCCAGACAGGAGGCGAGACCCAGTACTTC. Encoded protein: CASSAQTGGETQYF. This chain links TRBV5-1 with TRBJ2-5; perhaps TRBD1 as D (6 bases). In germline, CDR1 is SGHRS, CDR2 YFSETQ. The CDR3 is 14 residues long. V gave up 4 bases and J gave up 5 bases, with 15 bases separating them.

This chain links TRBV6-1 with TRBJ1-2, with no clear D. Per the germline V gene, CDR1 is MNHNS and CDR2 is SASEGT. This CDR3 has 14 residues. The germline V and J ends were trimmed by 1 base and 5 bases, with 11 bases remaining between them. The CDR3 bases are TGTGCCAGCAGTGAAGGTGGAGCATTTTATGGCTACACCTTC. It yields the protein CASSEGGAFYGYTF.

The chain has TRBV9 and TRBJ2-7; unclear D gene. The CDR3 is made up of 15 amino acids. V lost 0 bases, J lost 2 bases, and 12 bases lay in between. Germline V CDR1 and CDR2: SGDLS, YYNGEE. The DNA of the CDR3 is TGTGCCAGCAGCGTAGCAGCAGCTGGAGCCTACGAGCAGTACTTC. Amino acid sequence: CASSVAAAGAYEQYF.

This chain joins TRBV18 and TRBJ1-1; D not certain. With 4 bases removed from V and 5 bases from J, the gap between germline ends came to 14 bases. This CDR3 has 14 amino acids. CDR1 is KGHSH and CDR2 is LQKENI in the germline V gene. The CDR3 bases are TGTGCCAGCTCACAGGAGGCGAAGGAGACTGAAGCTTTCTTT. This encodes CASSQEAKETEAFF.

The chain carries TRBV25-1 and TRBJ2-2, with D perhaps TRBD1 (5 bases). There are 14 residues in the CDR3. In germline, CDR1 is MGHDK, CDR2 SYGVNS. Trimming stripped 5 bases from V and 5 bases from J, with 12 bases between. The CDR3 DNA is TGTGCCAGCAGTTCACGACAGACGACCGGGGAGCTGTTTTTT. Translated, it gives CASSSRQTTGELFF. Together with reference TRBV25-1 and TRBJ2-2, the CDR3 gives the full variable domain: EADIYQTPRYLVIGTGKKITLECSQTMGHDKMYWYQQDPGMELHLIHYSYGVNSTEKGDLSSESTVSRIRTEHFPLTLESARPSHTSQYLCASSSRQTTGELFFGEGSRLTVL.

This chain links TRBV19 with TRBJ2-2; D is uncertain. Trimming cost V 3 bases and J 4 bases, with 12 bases left between them. Looked up from germline, CDR1 is LNHDA and CDR2 is SQIVND (reference sequence). CDR3 length equals 15 residues. DNA for the CDR3: TGTGCCAGTAGTATTACCCCAGCCGGCACCGGGGAGCTGTTTTTT. This gives the protein CASSITPAGTGELFF.

The J gene is TRBJ2-5, the V gene TRBV6-1; D unclear. The germline V and J ends were trimmed by 6 bases and 5 bases, with 13 bases remaining between them. This CDR3 is 13 amino acids long. CDR1 MNHNS and CDR2 SASEGT come from the germline V gene. In DNA, the CDR3 is TGTGCCAGCAGAAGTGGGTATGAGGAGACCCAGTACTTC. Protein: CASRSGYEETQYF.

V and J are TRBV9 and TRBJ2-5; D ambiguous. The CDR3 totals 13 residues. The germline V and J ends were trimmed by 6 bases and 2 bases, with 11 bases remaining between them. Per the germline V gene, CDR1 is SGDLS and CDR2 is YYNGEE. This CDR3 is CASNPRAQETQYF. The CDR3 region has the DNA TGTGCCAGCAACCCCCGGGCGCAAGAGACCCAGTACTTC.

The J gene is TRBJ1-5, the V gene TRBV28, with TRBD1 matching 9 bases. V trimming: 4 bases; J trimming: 5 bases; junction bases outside the gene matches: 3. Germline V gives CDR1 MDHEN, CDR2 SYDVKM. The CDR3 sequence is 14 residues long. The CDR3 nucleotides are TGTGCCAGCAGTTCGGGACAGGGCCATCAGCCCCAGCATTTT. It specifies CASSSGQGHQPQHF. The full variable domain, in which reference TRBV28 and TRBJ1-5 provide the parts outside the CDR3, is DVKVTQSSRYLVKRTGEKVFLECVQDMDHENMFWYRQDPGLGLRLIYFSYDVKMKEKGDIPEGYSVSREKKERFSLILESASTNQTSMYLCASSSGQGHQPQHFGDGTRLSIL.

The chain couples TRBV4-1 to TRBJ1-4; D is unresolved. Per germline, CDR1 MGHRA and CDR2 YSYEKL. The CDR3 length is 16 residues. V was trimmed by 4 bases and J by 5 bases, leaving 17 bases between them. As DNA, the CDR3 is TGCGCCAGCAGCCCGGGAGATGGAGTAAAAAATGAAAAACTGTTTTTT. The encoded protein is CASSPGDGVKNEKLFF.

V usage is TRBV5-8 and J usage is TRBJ2-1; D uncertain. Germline V gene lookup returns CDR1 SGHTS and CDR2 YDEGEE. This CDR3 comprises 16 residues. V was pared by 4 bases and J by 0 bases, with 14 bases between. The CDR3 DNA sequence: TGTGCCAGCAGCCAAGTTGACTCAGACTCCTACAATGAGCAGTTCTTC. This gives the protein CASSQVDSDSYNEQFF.

The chain links TRBV28 to TRBJ1-5; D remains unclear. V was shortened by 4 bases and J by 7 bases, with 11 bases between the two germline ends. From germline, CDR1 is MDHEN and CDR2 SYDVKM. This CDR3 contains 13 residues. The CDR3 DNA sequence: TGTGCCAGCAGTTATGGGTGGGAGCAGCCCCAGCATTTT. This encodes CASSYGWEQPQHF.